The subject of this entry is one T cell receptor beta chain. As yet, its antigen is unknown. Treatment described: 15 to 20 received Ad26.COV2.S at low or high dose, single or two shots; about 5 received placebo; per-sample allocation not given. Vaccine and placebo recipients were sampled on day 63 after the first injection. In the vaccine, an Ad26 vector expressed the SARS-CoV-2 spike of the Wuhan strain. Germline V gives CDR1 SEHNR, CDR2 FQNEAQ (reference sequence). The CDR3 has 12 amino acids. Trimming left V 5 bases short and J 16 bases short, with 17 bases between. The sample comes from a study of Ad26.COV2.S vaccination and SARS-CoV-2 variants. Study conclusions and caveats: Vaccine and placebo recipients had similar non-spike TCR breadth.

Clones were sequenced by immunoSEQ multiplex PCR, and TCRdb holds only the in-frame ones, with some missing. The sample carries roughly 460,000 clones, nearly 90% recorded once. The clonotype was recovered from a person aged 18-65 years who received the Ad26.COV2.S COVID-19 vaccine or a placebo. The sample in question was peripheral blood, obtained in a trial of Ad26.COV2.S vaccine versus placebo. V and J are TRBV7-9 and TRBJ1-4; a possible D gene is TRBD1 (6 bases). CDR3 amino acids: CASSDEGGQRFF. The CDR3 bases are TGTGCCAGCAGCGATGAAGGCGGACAGCGGTTTTTT.